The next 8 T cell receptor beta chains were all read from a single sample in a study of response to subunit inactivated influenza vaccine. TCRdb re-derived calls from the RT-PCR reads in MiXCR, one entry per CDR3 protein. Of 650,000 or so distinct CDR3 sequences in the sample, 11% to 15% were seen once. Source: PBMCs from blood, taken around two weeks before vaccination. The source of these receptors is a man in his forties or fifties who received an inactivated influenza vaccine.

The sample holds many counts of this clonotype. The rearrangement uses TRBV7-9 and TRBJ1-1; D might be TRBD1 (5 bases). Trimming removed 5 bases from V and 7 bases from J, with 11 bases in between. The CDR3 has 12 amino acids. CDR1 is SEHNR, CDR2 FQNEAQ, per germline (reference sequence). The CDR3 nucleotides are TGTGCCAGCAGCGTAGGGACGGATGAAGCTTTCTTT. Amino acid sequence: CASSVGTDEAFF.

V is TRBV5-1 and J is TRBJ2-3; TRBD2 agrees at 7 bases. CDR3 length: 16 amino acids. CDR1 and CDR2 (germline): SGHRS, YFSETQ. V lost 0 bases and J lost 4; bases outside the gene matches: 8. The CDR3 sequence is CASSLAPSGFSDTQYF. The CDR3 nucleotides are TGCGCCAGCAGCTTGGCCCCTAGCGGATTTTCAGATACGCAGTATTTT.

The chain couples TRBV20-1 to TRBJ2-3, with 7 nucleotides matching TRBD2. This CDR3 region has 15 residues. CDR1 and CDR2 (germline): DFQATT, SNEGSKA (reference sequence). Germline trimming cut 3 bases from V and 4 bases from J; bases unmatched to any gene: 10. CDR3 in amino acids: CSASSLREISDTQYF. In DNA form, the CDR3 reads TGCAGTGCTAGCTCCTTGCGGGAGATCTCAGATACGCAGTATTTT.

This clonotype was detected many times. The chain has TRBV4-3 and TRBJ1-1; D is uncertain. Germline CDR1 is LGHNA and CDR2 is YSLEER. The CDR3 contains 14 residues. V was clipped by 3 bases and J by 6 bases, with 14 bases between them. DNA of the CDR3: TGCGCCAGCAGCCACAGATTAGGAGCGGCTGAAGCTTTCTTT. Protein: CASSHRLGAAEAFF.

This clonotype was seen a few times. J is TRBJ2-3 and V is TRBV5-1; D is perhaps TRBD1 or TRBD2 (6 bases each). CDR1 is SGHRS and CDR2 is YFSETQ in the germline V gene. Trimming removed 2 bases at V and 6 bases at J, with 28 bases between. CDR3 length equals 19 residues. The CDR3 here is CASSFLGRHRADVSDTQYF. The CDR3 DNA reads TGCGCCAGCAGCTTTCTAGGGAGGCACAGGGCCGACGTGTCGGATACGCAGTATTTT.

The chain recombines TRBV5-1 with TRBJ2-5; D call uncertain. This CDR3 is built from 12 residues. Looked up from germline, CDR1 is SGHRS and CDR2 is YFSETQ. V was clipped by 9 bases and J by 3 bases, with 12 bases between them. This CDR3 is CATRAGEETQYF. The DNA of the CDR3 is TGCGCCACCCGGGCAGGAGAAGAGACCCAGTACTTC.

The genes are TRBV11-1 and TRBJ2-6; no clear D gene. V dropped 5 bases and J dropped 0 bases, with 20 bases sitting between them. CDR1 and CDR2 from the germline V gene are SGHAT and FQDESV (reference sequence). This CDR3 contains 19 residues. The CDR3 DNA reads TGTGCCAGCAGCCGCCAGGTTAGGGTTAACCTCTCTGGGGCCAACGTCCTGACTTTC. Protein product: CASSRQVRVNLSGANVLTF.

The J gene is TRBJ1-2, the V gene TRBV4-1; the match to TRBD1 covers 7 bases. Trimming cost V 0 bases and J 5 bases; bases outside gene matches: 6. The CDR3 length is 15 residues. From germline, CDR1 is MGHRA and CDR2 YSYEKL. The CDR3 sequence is CASSQDKKGAYGYTF. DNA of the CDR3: TGCGCCAGCAGCCAAGACAAGAAGGGGGCGTATGGCTACACCTTC.